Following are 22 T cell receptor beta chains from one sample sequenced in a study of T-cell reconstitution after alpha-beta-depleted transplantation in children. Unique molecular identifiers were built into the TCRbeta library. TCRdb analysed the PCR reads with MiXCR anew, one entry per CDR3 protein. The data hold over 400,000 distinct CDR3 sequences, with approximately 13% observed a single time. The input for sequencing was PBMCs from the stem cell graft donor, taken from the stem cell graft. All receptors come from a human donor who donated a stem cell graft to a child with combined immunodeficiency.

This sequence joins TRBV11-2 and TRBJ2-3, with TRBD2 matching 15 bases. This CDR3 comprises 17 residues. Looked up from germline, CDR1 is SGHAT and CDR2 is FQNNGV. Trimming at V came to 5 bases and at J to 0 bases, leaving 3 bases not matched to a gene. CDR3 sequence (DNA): TGTGCCAGCAGCCGGACTAGCGGGGGGGCTAGCACAGATACGCAGTATTTT. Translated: CASSRTSGGASTDTQYF.

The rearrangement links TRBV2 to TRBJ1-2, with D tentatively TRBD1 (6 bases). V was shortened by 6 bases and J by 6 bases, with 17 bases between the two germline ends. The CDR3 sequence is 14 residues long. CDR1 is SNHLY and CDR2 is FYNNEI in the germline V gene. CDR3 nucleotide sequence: TGTGCCAGCAGGACTTTTTGGGGGGCGGATGGCTACACCTTC. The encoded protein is CASRTFWGADGYTF.

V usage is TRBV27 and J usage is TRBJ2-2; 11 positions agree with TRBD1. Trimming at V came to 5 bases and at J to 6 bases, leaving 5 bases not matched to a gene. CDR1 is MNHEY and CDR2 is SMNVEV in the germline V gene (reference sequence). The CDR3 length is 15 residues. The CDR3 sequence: CASSRTGGKAGELFF. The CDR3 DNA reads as TGTGCCAGCAGTAGGACAGGGGGCAAGGCCGGGGAGCTGTTTTTT.

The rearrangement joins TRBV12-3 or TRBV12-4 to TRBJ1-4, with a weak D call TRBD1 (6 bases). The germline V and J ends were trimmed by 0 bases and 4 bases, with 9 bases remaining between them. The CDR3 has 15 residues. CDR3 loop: CASSLAPGDNEKLFF. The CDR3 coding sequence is TGTGCCAGCAGTTTAGCGCCAGGGGATAATGAAAAACTGTTTTTT.

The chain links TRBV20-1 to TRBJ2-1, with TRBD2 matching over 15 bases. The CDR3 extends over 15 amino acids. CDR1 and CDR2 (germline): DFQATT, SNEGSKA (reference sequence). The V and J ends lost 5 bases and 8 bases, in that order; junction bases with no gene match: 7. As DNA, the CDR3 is TGCAGTGCTCGAGGACTAGCGGGGGGGTTCGATGAGCAGTTCTTC. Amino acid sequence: CSARGLAGGFDEQFF.

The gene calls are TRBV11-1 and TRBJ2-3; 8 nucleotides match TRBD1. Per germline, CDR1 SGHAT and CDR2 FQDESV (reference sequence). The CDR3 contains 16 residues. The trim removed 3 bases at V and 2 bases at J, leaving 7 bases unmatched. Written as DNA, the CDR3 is TGTGCCAGCAGCTTCTCCGGGACAGGAGACACAGATACGCAGTATTTT. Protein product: CASSFSGTGDTDTQYF.

CDR3: CASSLGSGTSGRVPYEQYF. CDR3 DNA sequence: TGCGCCAGCAGCTTGGGATCCGGGACTAGCGGGAGGGTTCCCTACGAGCAGTACTTC. V is TRBV5-1 and J is TRBJ2-7, with TRBD2 matching over 16 bases. The germline CDR1 and CDR2 sequences are SGHRS and YFSETQ. The CDR3 spans 19 residues. Germline trimming cut 0 bases from V and 2 bases from J; bases unmatched to any gene: 8.

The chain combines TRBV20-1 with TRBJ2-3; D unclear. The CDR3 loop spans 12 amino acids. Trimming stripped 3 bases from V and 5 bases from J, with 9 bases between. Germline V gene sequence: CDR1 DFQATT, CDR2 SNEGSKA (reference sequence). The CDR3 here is CSASPPGDTQYF. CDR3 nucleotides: TGCAGTGCTAGTCCCCCGGGAGATACGCAGTATTTT.

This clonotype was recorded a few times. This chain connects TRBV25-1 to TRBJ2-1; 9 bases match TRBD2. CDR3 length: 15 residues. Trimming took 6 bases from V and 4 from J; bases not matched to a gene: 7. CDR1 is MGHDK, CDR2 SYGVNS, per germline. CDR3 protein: CASSQSGGPYNEQFF. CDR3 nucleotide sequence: TGTGCCAGCAGCCAGAGCGGGGGGCCTTACAATGAGCAGTTCTTC.

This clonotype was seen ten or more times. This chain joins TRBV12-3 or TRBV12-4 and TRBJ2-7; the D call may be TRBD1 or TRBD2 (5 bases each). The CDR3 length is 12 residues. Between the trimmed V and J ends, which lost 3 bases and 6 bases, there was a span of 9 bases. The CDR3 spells CASSLFGGEQYF. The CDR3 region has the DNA TGTGCCAGCAGTTTGTTTGGGGGCGAGCAGTACTTC.

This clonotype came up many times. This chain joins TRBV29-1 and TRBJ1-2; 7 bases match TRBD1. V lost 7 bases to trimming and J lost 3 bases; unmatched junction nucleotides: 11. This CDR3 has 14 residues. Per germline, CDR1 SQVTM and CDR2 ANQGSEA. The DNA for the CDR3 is TGCAGCGGACTTGAGGGGGCGTCTCACTATGGCTACACCTTC. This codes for CSGLEGASHYGYTF.

The CDR3 reads CASSLSPRGIRAPLHF. The CDR3 DNA is TGTGCCAGCAGTTTATCGCCCCGGGGCATAAGGGCACCCCTCCACTTT. The rearrangement links TRBV27 to TRBJ1-6; D is perhaps TRBD1 (5 bases). V was trimmed by 0 bases and J by 11 bases, leaving 17 bases between them. The CDR3 consists of 16 residues. The V gene's germline CDR1 is MNHEY and CDR2 SMNVEV (reference sequence).

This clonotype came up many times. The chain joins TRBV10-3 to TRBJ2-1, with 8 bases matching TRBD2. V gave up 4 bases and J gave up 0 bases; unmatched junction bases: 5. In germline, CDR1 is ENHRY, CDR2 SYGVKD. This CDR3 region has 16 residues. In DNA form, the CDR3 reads TGTGCCATCAGTGGGCCCGGGACTAGCTCCTACAATGAGCAGTTCTTC. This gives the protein CAISGPGTSSYNEQFF.

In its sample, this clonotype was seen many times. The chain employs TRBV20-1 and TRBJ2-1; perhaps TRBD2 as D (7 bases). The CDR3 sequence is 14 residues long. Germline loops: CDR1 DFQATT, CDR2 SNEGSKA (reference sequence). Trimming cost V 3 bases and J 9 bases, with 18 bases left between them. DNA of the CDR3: TGCAGTGCTAGTCCGGGGGGCCCCGTCGGTGAGCAGTTCTTC. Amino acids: CSASPGGPVGEQFF.

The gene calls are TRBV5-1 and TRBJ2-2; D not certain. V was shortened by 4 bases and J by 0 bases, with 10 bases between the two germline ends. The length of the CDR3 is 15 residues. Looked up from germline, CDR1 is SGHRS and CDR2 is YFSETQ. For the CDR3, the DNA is TGCGCCAGCAGCCCCCGTAGCCCGAACACCGGGGAGCTGTTTTTT. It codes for CASSPRSPNTGELFF.

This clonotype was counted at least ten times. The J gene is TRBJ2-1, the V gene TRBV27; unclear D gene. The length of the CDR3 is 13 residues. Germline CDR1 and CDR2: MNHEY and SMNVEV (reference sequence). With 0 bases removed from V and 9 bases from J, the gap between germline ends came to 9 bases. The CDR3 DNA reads TGTGCCAGCAGTTTATCAGAGTCAAGTGAGCAGTTCTTC. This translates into CASSLSESSEQFF.

CDR3: CAIRTGSGDNEQFF. The DNA of the CDR3 is TGTGCCATCAGGACCGGATCGGGGGACAATGAGCAGTTCTTC. The chain links TRBV10-3 to TRBJ2-1; a weak D match, TRBD2 (6 bases). The CDR3 length is 14 residues. Germline V CDR1 and CDR2: ENHRY, SYGVKD. The V end lost 6 bases, the J end lost 5 bases, and 14 bases lay between the germline ends.

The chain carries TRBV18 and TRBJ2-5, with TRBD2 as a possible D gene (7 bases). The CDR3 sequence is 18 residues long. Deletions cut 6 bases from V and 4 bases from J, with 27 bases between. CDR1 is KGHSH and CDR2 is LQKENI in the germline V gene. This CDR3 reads CASSLQDSRGLPGETQYF. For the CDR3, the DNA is TGTGCCAGCTCCTTACAGGATTCGCGGGGGCTCCCTGGAGAGACCCAGTACTTC.

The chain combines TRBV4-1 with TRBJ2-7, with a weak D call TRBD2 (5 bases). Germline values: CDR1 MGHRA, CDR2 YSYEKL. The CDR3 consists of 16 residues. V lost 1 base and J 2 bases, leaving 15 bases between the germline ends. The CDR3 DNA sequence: TGCGCCAGCAGCCAAGTGAGGTCCAGCGGACCCTACGAGCAGTACTTC. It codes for CASSQVRSSGPYEQYF.

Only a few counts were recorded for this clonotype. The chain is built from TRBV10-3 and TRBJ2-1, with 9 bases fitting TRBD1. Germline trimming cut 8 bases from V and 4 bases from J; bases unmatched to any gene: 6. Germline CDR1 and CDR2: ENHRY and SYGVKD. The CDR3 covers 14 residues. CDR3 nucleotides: TGTGCCATCGACCCGGGGACAGGGTACAATGAGCAGTTCTTC. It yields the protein CAIDPGTGYNEQFF.

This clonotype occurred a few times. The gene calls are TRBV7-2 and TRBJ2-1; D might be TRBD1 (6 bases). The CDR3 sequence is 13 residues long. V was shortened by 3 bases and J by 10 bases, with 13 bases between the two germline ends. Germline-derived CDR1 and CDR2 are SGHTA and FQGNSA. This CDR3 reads CASSFLGGREQFF. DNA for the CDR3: TGTGCCAGCAGCTTCCTTGGGGGCAGGGAGCAGTTCTTC.

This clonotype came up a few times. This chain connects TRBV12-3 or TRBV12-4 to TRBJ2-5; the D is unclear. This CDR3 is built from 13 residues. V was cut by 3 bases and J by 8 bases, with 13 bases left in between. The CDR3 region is CASSFGVERTQYF. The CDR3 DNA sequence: TGTGCCAGCAGTTTTGGTGTCGAGCGAACCCAGTACTTC.